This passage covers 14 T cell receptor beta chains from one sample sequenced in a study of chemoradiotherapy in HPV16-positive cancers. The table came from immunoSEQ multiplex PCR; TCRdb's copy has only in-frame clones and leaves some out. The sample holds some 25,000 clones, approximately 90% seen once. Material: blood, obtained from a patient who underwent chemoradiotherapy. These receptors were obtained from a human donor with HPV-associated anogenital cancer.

As DNA, the CDR3 is TGTGCCAGCAGCCGCAGGGGGCGGGACACCGGGGAGCTGTTTTTT. It yields the protein CASSRRGRDTGELFF. The rearrangement links TRBV9 to TRBJ2-2; TRBD1 matches 8 bases. The J segment lost 3 bases and the V segment lost 4 bases, leaving 5 bases of the junction unmatched. CDR3 length: 15 amino acids. Germline values: CDR1 SGDLS, CDR2 YYNGEE.

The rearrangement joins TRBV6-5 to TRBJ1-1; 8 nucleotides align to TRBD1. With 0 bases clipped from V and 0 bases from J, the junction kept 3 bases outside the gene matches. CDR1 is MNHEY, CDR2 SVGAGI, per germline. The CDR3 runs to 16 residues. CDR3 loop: CASSYSTGALNTEAFF. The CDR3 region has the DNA TGTGCCAGCAGTTACTCGACAGGGGCGCTGAACACTGAAGCTTTCTTT.

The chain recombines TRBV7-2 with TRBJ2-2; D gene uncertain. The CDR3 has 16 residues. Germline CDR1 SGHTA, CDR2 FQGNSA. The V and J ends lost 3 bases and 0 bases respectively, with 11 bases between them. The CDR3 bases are TGTGCCAGCAGCTTTAAGGGCAGGCCGAACACCGGGGAGCTGTTTTTT. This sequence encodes CASSFKGRPNTGELFF. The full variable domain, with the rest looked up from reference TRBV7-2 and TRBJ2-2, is GAGVSQSPSNKVTEKGKDVELRCDPISGHTALYWYRQSLGQGLEFLIYFQGNSAPDKSGLPSDRFSAERTGGSVSTLTIQRTQQEDSAVYLCASSFKGRPNTGELFFGEGSRLTVL.

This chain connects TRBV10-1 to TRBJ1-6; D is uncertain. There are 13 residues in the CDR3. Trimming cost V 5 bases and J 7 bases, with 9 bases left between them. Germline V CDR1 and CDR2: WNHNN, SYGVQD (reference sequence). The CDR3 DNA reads TGCGCCAGCAGTTTATCCCAGAATTCACCCCTCCACTTT. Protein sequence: CASSLSQNSPLHF.

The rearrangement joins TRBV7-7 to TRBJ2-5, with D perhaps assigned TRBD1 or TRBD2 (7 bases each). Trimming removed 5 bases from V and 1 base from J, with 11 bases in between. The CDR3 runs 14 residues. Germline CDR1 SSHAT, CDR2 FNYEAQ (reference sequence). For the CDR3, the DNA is TGTGCCAGCAGCCAGGGGGGGTTCCAAGAGACCCAGTACTTC. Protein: CASSQGGFQETQYF.

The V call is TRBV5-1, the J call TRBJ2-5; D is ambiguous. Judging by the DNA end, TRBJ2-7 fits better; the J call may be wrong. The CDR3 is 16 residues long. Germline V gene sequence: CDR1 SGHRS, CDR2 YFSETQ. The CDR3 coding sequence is TGCGCCAGCAGCTTGCGATTCGGCCTAAGCTCCTACGAGCAGTACTTC. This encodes CASSLRFGLSSYEQYF.

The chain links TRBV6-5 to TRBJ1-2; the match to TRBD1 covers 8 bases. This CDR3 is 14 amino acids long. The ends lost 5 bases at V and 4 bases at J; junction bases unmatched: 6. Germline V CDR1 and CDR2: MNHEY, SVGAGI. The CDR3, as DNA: TGTGCCAGCAGTACCGGGACAGGCCGCTATGGCTACACCTTC. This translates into CASSTGTGRYGYTF.

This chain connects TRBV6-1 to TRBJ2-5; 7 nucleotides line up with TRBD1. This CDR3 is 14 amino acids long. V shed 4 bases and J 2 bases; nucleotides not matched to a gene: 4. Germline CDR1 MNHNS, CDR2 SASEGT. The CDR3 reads CASSGGQLQETQYF. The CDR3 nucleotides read TGTGCCAGCAGTGGGGGACAGCTTCAAGAGACCCAGTACTTC.

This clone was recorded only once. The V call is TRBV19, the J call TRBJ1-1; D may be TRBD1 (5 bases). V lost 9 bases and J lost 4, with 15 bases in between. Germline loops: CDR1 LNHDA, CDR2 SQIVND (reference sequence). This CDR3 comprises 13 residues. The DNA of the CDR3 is TGTGCCAGCCACTTTACCGGGGGCACTGAAGCTTTCTTT. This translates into CASHFTGGTEAFF.

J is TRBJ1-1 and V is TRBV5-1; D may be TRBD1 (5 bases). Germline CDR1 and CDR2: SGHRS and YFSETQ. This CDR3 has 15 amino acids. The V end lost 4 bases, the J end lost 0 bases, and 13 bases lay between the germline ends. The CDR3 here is CASSTGNVLNTEAFF. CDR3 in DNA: TGCGCCAGCAGCACAGGTAACGTTTTGAACACTGAAGCTTTCTTT. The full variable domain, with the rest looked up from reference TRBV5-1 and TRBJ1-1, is KAGVTQTPRYLIKTRGQQVTLSCSPISGHRSVSWYQQTPGQGLQFLFEYFSETQRNKGNFPGRFSGRQFSNSRSEMNVSTLELGDSALYLCASSTGNVLNTEAFFGQGTRLTVV.

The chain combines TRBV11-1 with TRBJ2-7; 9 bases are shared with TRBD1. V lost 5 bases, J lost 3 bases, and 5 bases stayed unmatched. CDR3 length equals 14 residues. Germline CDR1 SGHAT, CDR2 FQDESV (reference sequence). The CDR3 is CASSVGTGNYEQYF. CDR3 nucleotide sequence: TGTGCCAGCAGCGTTGGGACAGGGAACTACGAGCAGTACTTC.

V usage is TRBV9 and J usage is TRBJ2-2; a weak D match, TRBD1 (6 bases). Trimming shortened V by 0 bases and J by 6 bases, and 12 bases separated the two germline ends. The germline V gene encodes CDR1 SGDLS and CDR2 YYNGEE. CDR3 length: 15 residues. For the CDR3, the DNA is TGTGCCAGCAGCGTAGAAACAGGGTGGGCCGGGGAGCTGTTTTTT. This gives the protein CASSVETGWAGELFF.

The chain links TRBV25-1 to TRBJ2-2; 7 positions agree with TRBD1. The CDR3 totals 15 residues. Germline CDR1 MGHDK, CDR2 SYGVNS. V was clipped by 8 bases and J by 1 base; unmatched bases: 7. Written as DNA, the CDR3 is TGTGCCAGCGGCCACAGGGGCCAGAACACCGGGGAGCTGTTTTTT. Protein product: CASGHRGQNTGELFF.

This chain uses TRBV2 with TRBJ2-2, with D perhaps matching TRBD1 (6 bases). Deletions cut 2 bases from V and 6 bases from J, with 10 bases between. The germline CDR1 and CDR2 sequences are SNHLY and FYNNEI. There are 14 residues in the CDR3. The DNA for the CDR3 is TGTGCCAGCAGTGAAAGGGGGTACGCCGGGGAGCTGTTTTTT. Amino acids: CASSERGYAGELFF.